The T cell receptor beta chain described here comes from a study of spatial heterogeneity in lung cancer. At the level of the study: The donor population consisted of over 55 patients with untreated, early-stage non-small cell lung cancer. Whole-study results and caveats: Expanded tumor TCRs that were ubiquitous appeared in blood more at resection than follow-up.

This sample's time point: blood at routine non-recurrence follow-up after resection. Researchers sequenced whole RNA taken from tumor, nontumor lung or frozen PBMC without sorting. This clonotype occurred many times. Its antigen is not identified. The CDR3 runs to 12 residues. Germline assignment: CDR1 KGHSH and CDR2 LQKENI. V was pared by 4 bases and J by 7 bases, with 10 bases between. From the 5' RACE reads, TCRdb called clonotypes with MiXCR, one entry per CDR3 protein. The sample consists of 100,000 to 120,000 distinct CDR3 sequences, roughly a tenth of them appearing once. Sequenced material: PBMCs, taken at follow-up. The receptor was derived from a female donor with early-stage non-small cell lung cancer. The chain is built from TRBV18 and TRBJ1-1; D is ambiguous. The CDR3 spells CASSHRALEAFF. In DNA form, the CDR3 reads TGTGCCAGCTCACACAGAGCCCTTGAAGCTTTCTTT.